Listed here are 4 T cell receptor beta chains from one sample, sequenced in a study of regulatory T cells in long-lasting Graves disease (dated by TCRdb to the early 2020s). The time point label, read with the paper, signifies: persistent/refractory GD, antithyroid drugs over 5 years with positive TRAb. For both TCR sequencing and RNA sequencing, RNA was extracted from PBMCs using TRIzol. Receptor libraries were prepared by multiplex PCR. These reads were obtained on an Illumina HiSeq 4000. To build TCR beta libraries, CDR3 regions were amplified by Arm-PCR using iRepertoire HTBI primers. TCRdb reanalyzed the raw reads on its own, using fastp at Q25 for trimming and MiXCR for clone calling, and kept in-frame beta chains. Entries are consolidated by CDR3 protein sequence, retaining the most common genes and DNA. The sample data list around 450,000 distinct CDR3 sequences, and under 25% of these were observed just once. 7% to 9% of the sample goes to the ten largest clones.

Material: peripheral blood mononuclear cells (PBMCs), obtained when the disease was refractory, from a patient treated with antithyroid drugs. These receptors were obtained from a female donor with Graves disease.

Ten or more counts support this clonotype. The chain uses TRBV28 and TRBJ2-7, with TRBD1 as a possible D gene (6 bases). CDR3 length: 14 amino acids. The germline CDR1 and CDR2 sequences are MDHEN and SYDVKM. V dropped 6 bases and J dropped 4 bases, with 16 bases sitting between them. The CDR3 sequence is CASSKTGTSYEQYF. CDR3 in DNA: TGTGCCAGCAGCAAAACAGGGACATCTTACGAGCAGTACTTC.

This clonotype has ten or more counts. The chain employs TRBV12-3 or TRBV12-4 and TRBJ2-5; 7 bases map to TRBD1. Germline trimming cut 6 bases from V and 1 base from J; bases unmatched to any gene: 11. CDR3 length: 16 residues. The CDR3 coding sequence is TGTGCCAGCAGCCAATACTTTACAGGGGTCCAAGAGACCCAGTACTTC. This sequence encodes CASSQYFTGVQETQYF.

V gene TRBV7-2 combines with J gene TRBJ1-6; a possible D gene is TRBD1 (6 bases). The ends were cut back, 1 base at V and 7 bases at J, with 14 bases in the middle. The CDR3 runs 16 residues. Germline assignment: CDR1 SGHTA and CDR2 FQGNSA. The chain's CDR3 is CASSLVGGEGNSPLHF. In nucleotides, the CDR3 is TGTGCCAGCAGCTTAGTTGGGGGCGAGGGGAATTCACCCCTCCACTTT.

CDR3 in DNA: TGTGCCACCAGCAGAGAAACGTTTCCCCTCCACTTT. Amino acids: CATSRETFPLHF. This rearrangement joins TRBV15 to TRBJ1-6; D is unresolved. Germline V gene data show CDR1 as LNHNV and CDR2 as YYDKDF (reference sequence). Trimming pared 0 bases from V and 13 bases from J, leaving 7 bases between. This CDR3 has 12 amino acids. Full variable domain (rest looked up from reference TRBV15 and TRBJ1-6): DAMVIQNPRYQVTQFGKPVTLSCSQTLNHNVMYWYQQKSSQAPKLLFHYYDKDFNNEADTPDNFQSRRPNTSFCFLDIRSPGLGDTAMYLCATSRETFPLHFGNGTRLTVT.